Following are 21 T cell receptor beta chains from one sample sequenced in a study of T cell repertoires in cytomegalovirus infection. From the reads, TCRdb called clonotypes with MiXCR, one entry per CDR3 protein. There are around 430,000 distinct CDR3 sequences in the sample; approximately 42% occur only once, and 35% to 50% lies in the top ten. Their antigens remain unidentified. The sample consisted of cultured PBMCs, taken from culture after CMV antigen stimulation. The origin of the receptors is a human donor in good health (CMV status not recorded). Some clones in this sample may be carry-over from other donors' samples.

This clonotype was detected a few times. V gene TRBV7-2 combines with J gene TRBJ2-1; 9 bases fit TRBD2. There are 19 residues in the CDR3. Germline CDR1 is SGHTA and CDR2 is FQGNSA. The J segment lost 3 bases and the V segment lost 4 bases, leaving 16 bases of the junction unmatched. Written as DNA, the CDR3 is TGTGCCAGCAGCTCGCCCGGTAGGGGGCGGGGGGGCCGCTACAATGAGCAGTTCTTC. This sequence encodes CASSSPGRGRGGRYNEQFF.

The chain combines TRBV27 with TRBJ2-5; 8 bases are a match to TRBD1. This CDR3 is built from 15 residues. Germline values: CDR1 MNHEY, CDR2 SMNVEV (reference sequence). V was pared by 7 bases and J by 2 bases, with 9 bases of the junction left unmatched. The CDR3 DNA is TGTGCCAGCATGCGGCGACAGGGGAGGCAAGAGACCCAGTACTTC. This sequence encodes CASMRRQGRQETQYF.

This rearrangement joins TRBV14 to TRBJ2-1, with 12 bases aligning to TRBD2. CDR1 and CDR2 from the germline V gene are SGHDN and FVKESK. The CDR3 extends over 18 amino acids. V lost 4 bases and J lost 6; bases outside the gene matches: 13. In DNA, the CDR3 is TGTGCCAGCAGCCCAAGGGGGCTAGCGGGAGGGCATGGCAATGAGCAGTTCTTC. This sequence encodes CASSPRGLAGGHGNEQFF.

This clonotype was recorded a few times. The chain has TRBV12-3 or TRBV12-4 and TRBJ2-7, with D perhaps TRBD2 (6 bases). Trimming cost V 6 bases and J 3 bases, with 18 bases left between them. The CDR3 spans 15 residues. CDR3 bases: TGTGCCAGCAGCCTTTCTCCCGGGACTTACTACGAGCAGTACTTC. It is translated as CASSLSPGTYYEQYF.

The chain has TRBV19 and TRBJ1-5, with D uncertain. The CDR3 is 12 amino acids. Trimming shortened V by 6 bases and J by 7 bases, and 10 bases separated the two germline ends. The germline V gene encodes CDR1 LNHDA and CDR2 SQIVND (reference sequence). CDR3 loop: CASSPFEQPQHF. CDR3 DNA sequence: TGTGCCAGTAGCCCCTTCGAGCAGCCCCAGCATTTT.

The gene calls are TRBV15 and TRBJ1-1, with 11 bases aligning to TRBD1. The trim removed 3 bases at V and 7 bases at J, leaving 4 bases unmatched. This CDR3 is 14 amino acids long. Germline CDR1 reads LNHNV; CDR2 reads YYDKDF (reference sequence). CDR3 nucleotide sequence: TGTGCCACCAGCAGGGGACAGGGGGGATTTGAAGCTTTCTTT. The encoded protein is CATSRGQGGFEAFF.

CDR3 sequence: CASSPPLAGGTGEQFF. In DNA, the CDR3 is TGTGCCAGCTCCCCCCCCCTAGCGGGGGGGACGGGTGAGCAGTTCTTC. The gene calls are TRBV18 and TRBJ2-1, with 12 bases aligning to TRBD2. The CDR3 runs 16 residues. J gave up 9 bases and V 6 bases, and 12 bases lay outside the gene matches. The germline V gene encodes CDR1 KGHSH and CDR2 LQKENI. The variable domain in full, with the rest retrieved from reference TRBV18 and TRBJ2-1, is NAGVMQNPRHLVRRRGQEARLRCSPMKGHSHVYWYRQLPEEGLKFMVYLQKENIIDESGMPKERFSAEFPKEGPSILRIQQVVRGDSAAYFCASSPPLAGGTGEQFFGPGTRLTVL.

The chain couples TRBV6-6 to TRBJ1-6, with D possibly being TRBD1 (5 bases). The CDR3 spans 16 residues. V lost 6 bases and J 7 bases, leaving 19 bases between the germline ends. Germline V gene lookup returns CDR1 MNHNY and CDR2 SVGAGI (reference sequence). In DNA, the CDR3 is TGTGCCAGCAGCCCAAGCGGCATCAGGGCGAATTCACCCCTCCACTTT. This translates into CASSPSGIRANSPLHF.

Only a few counts were recorded for this clonotype. The chain employs TRBV7-8 and TRBJ1-3; 7 bases align to TRBD1. From germline, CDR1 is SGHVS and CDR2 FQNEAQ. This CDR3 has 14 residues. With 5 bases clipped from V and 4 bases from J, the junction kept 5 bases outside the gene matches. CDR3 nucleotide sequence: TGTGCCAGCAGCACCACAGGGGTCGGAAACACCATATATTTT. It is translated as CASSTTGVGNTIYF.

This clonotype occurred a few times. V is TRBV7-9 and J is TRBJ1-1, with D perhaps TRBD1 (5 bases). Trimming took 5 bases from V and 5 from J, leaving 9 bases between them. The CDR3 length is 12 residues. CDR1 and CDR2 from the germline V gene are SEHNR and FQNEAQ (reference sequence). The CDR3 region is CASSRSGTEAFF. CDR3 DNA: TGTGCCAGCAGCCGATCAGGGACTGAAGCTTTCTTT. The full variable domain, rest sourced from reference TRBV7-9 and TRBJ1-1, is DTGVSQNPRHKITKRGQNVTFRCDPISEHNRLYWYRQTLGQGPEFLTYFQNEAQLEKSRLLSDRFSAERPKGSFSTLEIQRTEQGDSAMYLCASSRSGTEAFFGQGTRLTVV.

V gene TRBV12-3 or TRBV12-4 combines with J gene TRBJ2-3, with no clear D. Trimming took 3 bases from V and 0 from J, leaving 10 bases between them. The CDR3 has 15 residues. CDR3 amino acids: CASSFPQESTDTQYF. The CDR3, as DNA: TGTGCCAGCAGTTTTCCCCAAGAAAGCACAGATACGCAGTATTTT.

This chain connects TRBV2 to TRBJ2-1; D is undetermined. V was shortened by 7 bases and J by 9 bases, with 13 bases between the two germline ends. The CDR3 loop spans 12 amino acids. Germline CDR1 is SNHLY and CDR2 is FYNNEI. This CDR3 is CASKGRLGEQFF. The DNA of the CDR3 is TGTGCCAGCAAAGGCCGGCTTGGTGAGCAGTTCTTC.

V gene TRBV7-3 combines with J gene TRBJ1-3; no clear D gene. With 3 bases removed from V and 2 bases from J, the gap between germline ends came to 5 bases. The CDR3 loop spans 13 amino acids. Germline loops: CDR1 SGHTA, CDR2 FQGTGA. The CDR3 sequence: CASSFSAGNTIYF. DNA for the CDR3: TGTGCCAGCAGCTTCTCCGCTGGAAACACCATATATTTT.

The V and J genes are TRBV20-1 and TRBJ2-7; D is perhaps TRBD1 or TRBD2 (5 bases each). Germline assignment: CDR1 DFQATT and CDR2 SNEGSKA (reference sequence). Deletions cut 4 bases from V and 2 bases from J, with 15 bases between. This CDR3 is built from 14 residues. The CDR3, as DNA: TGCAGTGCTAAGGGACCGCTACAACCCTACGAGCAGTACTTC. This codes for CSAKGPLQPYEQYF.

This clonotype was observed at least ten times. The chain employs TRBV7-2 and TRBJ1-2; D not certain. V lost 1 base and J lost 2, with 5 bases in between. In germline, CDR1 is SGHTA, CDR2 FQGNSA. The CDR3 sequence is 13 residues long. The CDR3 region is CASSLEENYGYTF. The DNA of the CDR3 is TGTGCCAGCAGCTTAGAAGAGAACTATGGCTACACCTTC. Based on the CDR3 plus reference TRBV7-2 and TRBJ1-2, the full variable domain is GAGVSQSPSNKVTEKGKDVELRCDPISGHTALYWYRQSLGQGLEFLIYFQGNSAPDKSGLPSDRFSAERTGGSVSTLTIQRTQQEDSAVYLCASSLEENYGYTFGSGTRLTVV.

V is TRBV28 and J is TRBJ1-1; D is possibly TRBD1 (5 bases). V lost 8 bases and J lost 6, with 19 bases in between. The CDR3 covers 14 residues. Germline V gene lookup returns CDR1 MDHEN and CDR2 SYDVKM. DNA for the CDR3: TGTGCCAGCGAACCTACAATCGGGACGGCTGAAGCTTTCTTT. This codes for CASEPTIGTAEAFF.

The V call is TRBV7-2, the J call TRBJ2-3; 8 positions agree with TRBD1. V lost 4 bases and J lost 0; bases outside the gene matches: 12. This CDR3 is built from 18 residues. CDR1 is SGHTA and CDR2 is FQGNSA in the germline V gene. The CDR3 reads CASSSRQGSGFSTDTQYF. The CDR3 coding sequence is TGTGCCAGCAGCTCAAGACAGGGGAGCGGGTTTAGCACAGATACGCAGTATTTT.

The chain is built from TRBV28 and TRBJ1-5, with TRBD1 matching over 9 bases. The CDR3 loop spans 20 amino acids. The V and J ends lost 5 bases and 1 base, in that order; junction bases with no gene match: 18. Germline V CDR1 and CDR2: MDHEN, SYDVKM. In DNA form, the CDR3 reads TGTGCCAGCAGTGGACAATACAGGGGGCGGCGTGTCGGAAGCAATCAGCCCCAGCATTTT. This encodes CASSGQYRGRRVGSNQPQHF.

The chain joins TRBV27 to TRBJ2-1, with D possibly TRBD1 on 6 matching bases. The CDR3 consists of 14 residues. The V and J ends lost 1 base and 7 bases respectively, with 11 bases between them. Per the germline V gene, CDR1 is MNHEY and CDR2 is SMNVEV (reference sequence). The CDR3 DNA reads TGTGCCAGCAGTTTATGGGGGCCAAATAATGAGCAGTTCTTC. Amino acid sequence: CASSLWGPNNEQFF.

This clonotype was detected a few times. The V and J genes are TRBV7-8 and TRBJ2-5, with D hard to call. The CDR3 covers 14 residues. Trimming pared 4 bases from V and 5 bases from J, leaving 14 bases between. Looked up from germline, CDR1 is SGHVS and CDR2 is FQNEAQ. The CDR3 region is CASSSNGRVETQYF. The CDR3 DNA sequence: TGTGCCAGCAGCTCCAACGGCCGGGTCGAGACCCAGTACTTC.

The chain is built from TRBV7-2 and TRBJ1-1; no clear D. The CDR3 runs to 13 residues. The ends were cut back, 4 bases at V and 11 bases at J, with 17 bases in the middle. Germline V gene sequence: CDR1 SGHTA, CDR2 FQGNSA. In nucleotides, the CDR3 is TGTGCCAGCAGCTCAACTTGGGAGGGATCGGCTTTCTTT. Its protein is CASSSTWEGSAFF.